These 18 T cell receptor beta chains originate from one sample sequenced in a study of early T cells in non-severe SARS-CoV-2 infection. TCRdb itself ran the 5' RACE reads through MiXCR, one entry per CDR3 protein. The profile shows 50,000 or so distinct CDR3 sequences, roughly 5.9% of them singletons. The sample consisted of whole blood. The receptors derive from an adult who was a healthcare worker with PCR-confirmed SARS-CoV-2 infection or an uninfected control (not recorded which).

The rearrangement uses TRBV7-2 and TRBJ2-5; the match to TRBD2 covers 8 bases. V trimming: 4 bases; J trimming: 5 bases; junction bases outside the gene matches: 9. There are 15 residues in the CDR3. The germline V gene encodes CDR1 SGHTA and CDR2 FQGNSA. CDR3 coding DNA: TGTGCCAGCAGCTCTAGAGCGGGGGCGTATGAGACCCAGTACTTC. It encodes CASSSRAGAYETQYF. Filled out from reference TRBV7-2 and TRBJ2-5, the complete variable domain reads GAGVSQSPSNKVTEKGKDVELRCDPISGHTALYWYRQSLGQGLEFLIYFQGNSAPDKSGLPSDRFSAERTGGSVSTLTIQRTQQEDSAVYLCASSSRAGAYETQYFGPGTRLLVL.

The rearrangement joins TRBV7-8 to TRBJ2-1; D is unclear. The germline gives CDR1 SGHVS, CDR2 FQNEAQ. V lost 1 base, J lost 9 bases, and 7 bases lay in between. This CDR3 contains 12 residues. Here the CDR3 DNA reads TGTGCCAGCAGCTTAGGGTCGAGTGAGCAGTTCTTC. Protein sequence: CASSLGSSEQFF.

This clonotype came up many times. V gene TRBV20-1 combines with J gene TRBJ2-1; unclear D gene. Trimming took 2 bases from V and 0 from J, leaving 5 bases between them. CDR1 is DFQATT and CDR2 is SNEGSKA in the germline V gene (reference sequence). The CDR3 runs to 13 residues. As DNA, the CDR3 is TGCAGTGCTAGACGCAGCTCCTACAATGAGCAGTTCTTC. It translates to CSARRSSYNEQFF.

The chain is built from TRBV30 and TRBJ2-1; tentatively, D is TRBD1 (5 bases). The germline gives CDR1 GTSNPN, CDR2 SVGIG (reference sequence). With 0 bases removed from V and 1 base from J, the gap between germline ends came to 16 bases. There are 17 residues in the CDR3. The CDR3: CAWSVRLKGLSYNEQFF. In DNA form, the CDR3 reads TGTGCCTGGAGTGTGCGGTTGAAGGGGCTTTCCTACAATGAGCAGTTCTTC.

This clonotype was detected many times. V and J are TRBV12-3 or TRBV12-4 and TRBJ2-1; 7 positions agree with TRBD1. This CDR3 spans 14 amino acids. The ends lost 7 bases at V and 0 bases at J; junction bases unmatched: 3. The CDR3 coding sequence is TGTGCCAGCACCAAGGGGGCCTCCTACAATGAGCAGTTCTTC. This codes for CASTKGASYNEQFF.

This clonotype was detected ten times or more. V is TRBV29-1 and J is TRBJ1-2; the D is unclear. The germline CDR1 and CDR2 sequences are SQVTM and ANQGSEA. This CDR3 comprises 12 residues. Between the trimmed V and J ends, which lost 4 bases and 1 base, there was a span of 7 bases. The CDR3 DNA sequence: TGCAGCGTTGTAGTCCTTAACTATGGCTACACCTTC. Protein sequence: CSVVVLNYGYTF.

At least ten counts were recorded for this clonotype. The chain joins TRBV12-3 or TRBV12-4 to TRBJ2-3, with 7 bases lining up with TRBD1. Losses at the gene ends were 5 bases for V and 0 bases for J; bases not matched to a gene: 5. The CDR3 is 15 amino acids. The DNA for the CDR3 is TGTGCCAGCAGTGGGGGACAGACCAGCACAGATACGCAGTATTTT. Its protein is CASSGGQTSTDTQYF.

This clonotype was picked up a small number of times. This chain connects TRBV11-2 to TRBJ1-2; tentatively, D is TRBD1 (5 bases). The V end lost 4 bases, the J end lost 3 bases, and 15 bases lay between the germline ends. CDR1 is SGHAT and CDR2 is FQNNGV in the germline V gene. This CDR3 contains 15 residues. The CDR3 bases are TGTGCCAGCAGCTCGGTCCGGGGCATGTACTATGGCTACACCTTC. Its protein is CASSSVRGMYYGYTF.

Points on this clonotype: A read error may be the cause here, since a much bigger clone is one base away. The chain has TRBV20-1 and TRBJ1-2, with 11 bases fitting TRBD1. CDR3 size: 17 residues. Germline loops: CDR1 DFQATT, CDR2 SNEGSKA (reference sequence). Germline trimming cut 1 base from V and 4 bases from J; bases unmatched to any gene: 11. CDR3 DNA sequence: TGCAGTGCTAGAGCCATTTACAAGGGACAGGGGGGCTATGGCTACACCTTC. Its protein is CSARAIYKGQGGYGYTF.

This clonotype was counted ten times or more. The chain has TRBV15 and TRBJ1-3; no clear D. Germline V CDR1 and CDR2: LNHNV, YYDKDF (reference sequence). Trimming removed 1 base at V and 4 bases at J, with 11 bases between. The CDR3 totals 15 residues. CDR3 bases: TGTGCCACCAGCAGAGTCGAGACCAAGGGAAACACCATATATTTT. It translates to CATSRVETKGNTIYF.

Ten or more counts support this clonotype. The V call is TRBV11-3, the J call TRBJ1-1; possible D gene TRBD1, 6 bases. The CDR3 spans 15 residues. The V gene's germline CDR1 is SGHNT and CDR2 YENEEA. The V end lost 5 bases, the J end lost 0 bases, and 13 bases lay between the germline ends. Here the CDR3 reads CASSPGGGMNTEAFF. The CDR3 DNA sequence: TGTGCCAGCAGCCCCGGGGGCGGCATGAACACTGAAGCTTTCTTT.

This clonotype was picked up many times. The limits of the CDR3 on the DNA are not certain, so only TCRdb's listed CDR3 is given. The genes are TRBV7-5 and TRBJ1-5. TRBV7-5 is flagged as a pseudogene. The CDR3 spans 16 residues, counting both ends. CDR3 sequence reads: CISVPEANPKDQPQHF.

This clonotype was counted ten times or more. The rearrangement links TRBV29-1 to TRBJ2-3; D may be TRBD2 (6 bases). Germline V gene data show CDR1 as SQVTM and CDR2 as ANQGSEA. This CDR3 is built from 15 residues. Trimming pared 0 bases from V and 5 bases from J, leaving 15 bases between. The CDR3 here is CSVEDPTGVVDTQYF. The CDR3 DNA is TGCAGCGTTGAAGATCCCACGGGAGTGGTAGATACGCAGTATTTT.

This clonotype was recorded many times. The chain carries TRBV7-2 and TRBJ1-1; D unresolved. V lost 5 bases to trimming and J lost 0 bases, with 10 bases between them. This CDR3 has 14 residues. Per germline, CDR1 SGHTA and CDR2 FQGNSA. CDR3 in DNA: TGTGCCAGCAGCCTAGAAATCTTGAACACTGAAGCTTTCTTT. Translating gives CASSLEILNTEAFF. Complete variable domain (other parts from reference TRBV7-2 and TRBJ1-1): GAGVSQSPSNKVTEKGKDVELRCDPISGHTALYWYRQSLGQGLEFLIYFQGNSAPDKSGLPSDRFSAERTGGSVSTLTIQRTQQEDSAVYLCASSLEILNTEAFFGQGTRLTVV.

The rearrangement links TRBV27 to TRBJ1-1; D is undetermined. CDR3 length equals 13 residues. The V end was cut by 2 bases, the J end by 5 bases, with 9 bases between. Per germline, CDR1 MNHEY and CDR2 SMNVEV (reference sequence). Written as DNA, the CDR3 is TGTGCCAGCAGTTTAGAGGAGACAACTGAAGCTTTCTTT. Protein sequence: CASSLEETTEAFF.

This clonotype was detected only a few times. This chain links TRBV5-5 with TRBJ1-1; tentatively, D is TRBD1 (5 bases). V dropped 4 bases and J dropped 7 bases, with 17 bases sitting between them. The V gene's germline CDR1 is SGHKS and CDR2 YYEKEE (reference sequence). The length of the CDR3 is 14 residues. CDR3 sequence: CASSGQLIGREAFF. The CDR3 DNA is TGTGCCAGCAGCGGACAACTCATAGGGCGTGAAGCTTTCTTT.

This clonotype occurred a few times. The chain combines TRBV11-2 with TRBJ2-7, with no clear D. CDR3 length: 15 amino acids. With 0 bases removed from V and 9 bases from J, the gap between germline ends came to 18 bases. Germline CDR1 SGHAT, CDR2 FQNNGV. For the CDR3, the DNA is TGTGCCAGCAGCTTAGAACGCGACACTGGCTTGGCGCAGTACTTC. This sequence encodes CASSLERDTGLAQYF.

This clonotype has at least ten counts. This sequence joins TRBV19 and TRBJ2-7, with TRBD1 matching 9 bases. This CDR3 comprises 14 residues. J was trimmed by 4 bases and V by 5 bases; bases with no gene match: 6. CDR1 is LNHDA, CDR2 SQIVND, per germline (reference sequence). The CDR3 reads CASSRWDRVYEQYF. The CDR3 DNA is TGTGCCAGTAGTCGGTGGGACAGGGTGTACGAGCAGTACTTC. The variable domain in full, completed from reference TRBV19 and TRBJ2-7, reads DGGITQSPKYLFRKEGQNVTLSCEQNLNHDAMYWYRQDPGQGLRLIYYSQIVNDFQKGDIAEGYSVSREKKESFPLTVTSAQKNPTAFYLCASSRWDRVYEQYFGPGTRLTVT.